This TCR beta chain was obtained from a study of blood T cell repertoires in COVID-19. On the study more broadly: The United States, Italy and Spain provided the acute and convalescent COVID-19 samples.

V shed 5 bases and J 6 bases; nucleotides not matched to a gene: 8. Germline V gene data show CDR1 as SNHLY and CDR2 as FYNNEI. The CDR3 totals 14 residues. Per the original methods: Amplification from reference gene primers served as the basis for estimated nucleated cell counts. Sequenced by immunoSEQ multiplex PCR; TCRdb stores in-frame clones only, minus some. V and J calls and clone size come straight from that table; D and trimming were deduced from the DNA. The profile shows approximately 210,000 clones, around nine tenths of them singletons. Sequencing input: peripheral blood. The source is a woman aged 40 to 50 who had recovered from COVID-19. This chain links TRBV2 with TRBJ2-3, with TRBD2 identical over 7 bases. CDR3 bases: TGTGCCAGCAGTCGACTAGCTGTAGTTGATACGCAGTATTTT. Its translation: CASSRLAVVDTQYF.